This TCR beta chain was captured in a study of T cells in Graves' hyperthyroidism and ophthalmopathy. General observations from the study: In blood, most of the thyroid clonotypes expanded above 0.001 were also present.

There are many counts of this clonotype. What it recognizes is unknown. The hyperthyroidism patients had all been newly diagnosed, and their disease duration was under 2 months. Their ages ranged from 18 to 65 years. Clinical symptoms, serum thyroxine and TRAb, thyroid ultrasound and orbital computed tomography together formed the diagnostic basis. Using RNA transcripts as the source, TCR beta CDR3 regions were amplified. The HTBI set primed first-round TCR CDR3 RT-PCR. TCRdb re-analysed the multiplex PCR reads in MiXCR, keeping a single row per CDR3 protein. The sample contains 600,000 or so distinct CDR3 sequences, around 16% of which appear only once. The CDR3 length is 11 residues. V dropped 3 bases and J dropped 11 bases, with 10 bases sitting between them.

Input material: blood. The sequence was obtained from a woman aged 25 to 39 with Graves' hyperthyroidism. This rearrangement joins TRBV12-3 or TRBV12-4 to TRBJ1-1; D gene unclear. The CDR3 nucleotides read TGTGCCAGCAGTTTGGGCCATTCGGCTTTCTTT. Its protein is CASSLGHSAFF.